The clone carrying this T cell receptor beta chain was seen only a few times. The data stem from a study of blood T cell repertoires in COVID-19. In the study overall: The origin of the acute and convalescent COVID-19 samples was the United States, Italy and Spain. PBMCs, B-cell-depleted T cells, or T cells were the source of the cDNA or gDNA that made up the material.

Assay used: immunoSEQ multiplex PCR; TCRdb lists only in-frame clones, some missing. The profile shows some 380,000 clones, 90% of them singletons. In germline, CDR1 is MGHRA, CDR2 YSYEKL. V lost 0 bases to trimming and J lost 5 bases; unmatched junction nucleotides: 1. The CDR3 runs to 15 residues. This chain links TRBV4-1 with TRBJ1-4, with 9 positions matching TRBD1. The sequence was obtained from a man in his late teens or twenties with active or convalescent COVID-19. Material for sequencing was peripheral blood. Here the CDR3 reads CASSQDGTGNEKLFF. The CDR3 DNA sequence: TGCGCCAGCAGCCAAGATGGGACAGGGAATGAAAAACTGTTTTTT.